This is a list of T cell receptor beta chains from one sample in a study of OX40 agonist ivuxolimab in advanced cancers. Profiling relied on immunoSEQ multiplex PCR, and the TCRdb table lists in-frame clones only, not all of them. Among about 64,000 clones listed, 80% to 90% were seen once. Sequenced material: CD4+ or CD8+ T cells sorted from blood, taken in a trial of the OX40 agonist ivuxolimab. The receptors shown here come from an adult with an advanced solid tumor such as melanoma, head and neck, liver or kidney cancer. The CDR3 runs from the conserved cysteine through the conserved F or W. A D gene is named only where the DNA matches it firmly. The listing skips clone size in some rows; elsewhere it reads once, few, many or a size class.

J | D | size | V | CDR3 | DNA
TRBJ2-2 | - | few | TRBV21-1 | CASSQRGEGLAGLNTGELFF | TGTGCCAGCAGCCAACGGGGGGAGGGGCTAGCGGGACTCAACACCGGGGAGCTGTTTTTT
TRBJ2-5 | - | - | TRBV25-1 | CASSEGGPGETQYF | TGTGCCAGCAGTGAAGGCGGGCCGGGAGAGACCCAGTACTTC
TRBJ1-6 | TRBD1 | - | TRBV5-1 | CASSLEWDRANSPLHF | TGCGCCAGCAGCTTGGAGTGGGACAGGGCTAATTCACCCCTCCACTTT
TRBJ2-1 | TRBD1 | - | TRBV7-9 | CASSLAGGYEQFF | TGTGCCAGCAGCTTAGCAGGGGGCTATGAGCAGTTCTTC
TRBJ2-7 | TRBD1 | - | TRBV28 | CASSPAGTVLEQYF | TGTGCCAGCAGTCCGGCCGGGACAGTTCTCGAGCAGTACTTC
TRBJ2-7 | - | - | TRBV5-1 | CASSLGRGTDQYF | TGCGCCAGCAGCTTGGGCCGGGGTACGGATCAGTACTTC
TRBJ1-5 | - | - | TRBV6-1 | CASSALQRSNQPQHF | TGTGCCAGCAGTGCGTTACAGCGTAGCAATCAGCCCCAGCATTTT
TRBJ1-1 | TRBD1 | once | TRBV27 | CASRSQGAPEDTEAFF | TGTGCCAGCAGAAGCCAGGGGGCACCCGAGGACACTGAAGCTTTCTTT
TRBJ1-1 | - | - | TRBV19 | CASSPHIKDTEAFF | TGTGCCAGTAGTCCACACATAAAGGACACTGAAGCTTTCTTT
TRBJ2-7 | TRBD1 | - | TRBV11-2 | CASSLQDRGYDEQYF | TGTGCCAGCAGCCTCCAGGACAGGGGGTACGACGAGCAGTACTTC
TRBJ2-5 | TRBD1 | - | TRBV6-6 | CASSYPGQGAWETQYF | TGTGCCAGCAGTTACCCCGGACAGGGGGCTTGGGAGACCCAGTACTTC
TRBJ2-1 | - | - | TRBV6-5 | CASSSIGESKWNEQFF | TGTGCCAGCAGTTCCATAGGGGAGAGTAAATGGAATGAGCAGTTCTTC
TRBJ2-7 | - | - | TRBV5-4 | CASSLAAVSSYEQYF | TGTGCCAGCAGCTTGGCAGCGGTCAGCTCCTACGAGCAGTACTTC
TRBJ1-2 | - | few | TRBV5-4 | CASRVGGAYGYTF | TGTGCCAGCAGGGTGGGGGGTGCCTATGGCTACACCTTC
TRBJ1-2 | TRBD1 | - | TRBV27 | CASRTGGVNNYGYTF | TGTGCCAGCAGAACAGGGGGCGTTAATAACTATGGCTACACCTTC
TRBJ1-1 | - | - | TRBV5-6 | CASSPTVSNTEAFF | TGTGCCAGCAGCCCGACAGTATCGAACACTGAAGCTTTCTTT
TRBJ1-2 | - | - | TRBV25-1 | CASSDRTGNNYGYTF | TGTGCCAGCAGTGATCGTACAGGAAATAACTATGGCTACACCTTC
TRBJ1-6 | TRBD1 | few | TRBV7-3 | CASSLLGQGNSPLHF | TGTGCCAGCAGCTTACTGGGACAGGGGAATTCACCCCTCCACTTT
TRBJ2-3 | TRBD1 | few | TRBV7-7 | CASSPQGYTDTQYF | TGTGCTAGCAGTCCACAGGGGTACACAGATACGCAGTATTTT
TRBJ2-2 | - | - | TRBV7-9 | CASSSRRDRNTGELFF | TGTGCCAGCAGCTCAAGGCGGGACAGGAACACCGGGGAGCTGTTTTTT